This TCR beta chain came from a study of T cells after yellow fever vaccination. V dropped 4 bases and J dropped 5 bases, with 13 bases sitting between them. This CDR3 is built from 14 residues. CDR1 and CDR2 from the germline V gene are SGDLS and YYNGEE. TCRdb re-called the 5' RACE reads with MiXCR, one entry per CDR3 protein. Found here are 100,000 to 150,000 distinct CDR3 sequences, approximately 16% of them singletons; the top ten hold 35% to 45%. The TCR was taken from a young man who received the YFV17D yellow fever vaccine. The chain carries TRBV9 and TRBJ1-5; maybe TRBD1 (5 bases). Sequencing was performed on CD8+ T cells sorted from PBMCs, taken 5 days after the yellow fever booster vaccination. CDR3 sequence (DNA): TGTGCCAGCAGCCCTTCCGGGGCGGATCAGCCCCAGCATTTT. Encoded protein: CASSPSGADQPQHF. Full variable domain (missing parts from reference TRBV9 and TRBJ1-5): DSGVTQTPKHLITATGQRVTLRCSPRSGDLSVYWYQQSLDQGLQFLIQYYNGEERAKGNILERFSAQQFPDLHSELNLSSLELGDSALYFCASSPSGADQPQHFGDGTRLSIL.